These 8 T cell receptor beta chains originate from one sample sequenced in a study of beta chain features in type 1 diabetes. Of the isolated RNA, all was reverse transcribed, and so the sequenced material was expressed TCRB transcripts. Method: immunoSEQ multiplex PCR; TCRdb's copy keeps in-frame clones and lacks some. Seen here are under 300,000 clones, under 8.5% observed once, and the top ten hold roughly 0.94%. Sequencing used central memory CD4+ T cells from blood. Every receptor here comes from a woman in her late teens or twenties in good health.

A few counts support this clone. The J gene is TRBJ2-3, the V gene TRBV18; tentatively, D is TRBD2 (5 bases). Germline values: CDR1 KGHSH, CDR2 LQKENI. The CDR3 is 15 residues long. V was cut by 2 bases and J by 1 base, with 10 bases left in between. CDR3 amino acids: CASSPGGRRTDTQYF. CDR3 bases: TGTGCCAGCTCACCAGGAGGCAGGCGCACAGATACGCAGTATTTT.

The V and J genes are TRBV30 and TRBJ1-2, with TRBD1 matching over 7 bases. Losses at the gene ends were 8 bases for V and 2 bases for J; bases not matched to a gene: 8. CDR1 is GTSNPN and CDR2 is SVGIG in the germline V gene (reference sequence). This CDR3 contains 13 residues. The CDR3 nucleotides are TGTGCCAGCGACAGGGACCAGAACTATGGCTACACCTTC. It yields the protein CASDRDQNYGYTF.

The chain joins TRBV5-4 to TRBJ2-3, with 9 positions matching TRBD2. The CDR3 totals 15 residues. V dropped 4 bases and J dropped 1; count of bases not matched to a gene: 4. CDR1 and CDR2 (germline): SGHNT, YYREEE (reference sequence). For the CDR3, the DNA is TGTGCCAGCAGCCCCCGGACTAGCGGCACAGATACGCAGTATTTT. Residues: CASSPRTSGTDTQYF. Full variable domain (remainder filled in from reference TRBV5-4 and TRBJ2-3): ETGVTQSPTHLIKTRGQQVTLRCSSQSGHNTVSWYQQALGQGPQFIFQYYREEENGRGNFPPRFSGLQFPNYSSELNVNALELDDSALYLCASSPRTSGTDTQYFGPGTRLTVL.

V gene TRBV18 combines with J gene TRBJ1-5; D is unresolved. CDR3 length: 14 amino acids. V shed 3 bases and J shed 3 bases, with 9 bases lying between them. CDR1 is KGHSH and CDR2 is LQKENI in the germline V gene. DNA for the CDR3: TGTGCCAGCTCACCGATGGGTGCCAATCAGCCCCAGCATTTT. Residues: CASSPMGANQPQHF.

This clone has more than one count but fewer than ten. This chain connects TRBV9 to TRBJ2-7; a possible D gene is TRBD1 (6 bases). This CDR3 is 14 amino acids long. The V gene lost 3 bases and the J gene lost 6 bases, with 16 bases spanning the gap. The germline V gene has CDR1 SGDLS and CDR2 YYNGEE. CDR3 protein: CASSAGTTPLEQYF. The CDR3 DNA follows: TGTGCCAGCAGCGCTGGGACAACTCCTCTCGAGCAGTACTTC.

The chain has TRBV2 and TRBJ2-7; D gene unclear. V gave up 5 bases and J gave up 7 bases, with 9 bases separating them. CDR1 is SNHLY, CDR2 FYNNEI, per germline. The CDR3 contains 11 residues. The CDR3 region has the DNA TGTGCCAGCAGTCCTCGTTGGGAGCAGTACTTC. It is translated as CASSPRWEQYF.

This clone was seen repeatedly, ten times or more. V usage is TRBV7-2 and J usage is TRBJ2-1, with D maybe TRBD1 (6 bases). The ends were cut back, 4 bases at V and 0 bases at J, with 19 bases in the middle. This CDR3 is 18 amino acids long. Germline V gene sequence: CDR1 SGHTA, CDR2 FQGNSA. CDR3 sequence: CASSSDSVTGSSYNEQFF. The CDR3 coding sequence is TGTGCCAGCAGCTCAGACAGTGTCACAGGGAGCTCCTACAATGAGCAGTTCTTC.

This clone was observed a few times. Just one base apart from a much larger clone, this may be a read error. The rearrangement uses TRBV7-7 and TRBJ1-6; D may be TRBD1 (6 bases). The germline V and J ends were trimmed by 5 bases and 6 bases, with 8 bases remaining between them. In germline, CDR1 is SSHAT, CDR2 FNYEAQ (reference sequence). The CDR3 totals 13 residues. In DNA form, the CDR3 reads TGTGCCAGCAGCCAGGACAGTAATTCACCCCTCCACTTT. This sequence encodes CASSQDSNSPLHF.